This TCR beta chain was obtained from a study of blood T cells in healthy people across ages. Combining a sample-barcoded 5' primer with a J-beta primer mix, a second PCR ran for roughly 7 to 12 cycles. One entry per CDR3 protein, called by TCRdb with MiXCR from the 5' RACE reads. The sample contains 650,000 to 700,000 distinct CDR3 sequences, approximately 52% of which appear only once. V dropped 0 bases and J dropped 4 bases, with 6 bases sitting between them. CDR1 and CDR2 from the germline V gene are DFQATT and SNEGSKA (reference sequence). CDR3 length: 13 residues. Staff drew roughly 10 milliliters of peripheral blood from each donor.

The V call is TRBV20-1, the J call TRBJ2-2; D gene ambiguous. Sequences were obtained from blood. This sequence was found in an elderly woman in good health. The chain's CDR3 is CSARDVFTGELFF. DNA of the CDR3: TGCAGTGCTAGAGATGTTTTCACCGGGGAGCTGTTTTTT.